Listed below are T cell receptor beta chains from one sample, sequenced in a study of regulatory T cells in long-lasting Graves disease. TCRdb recomputed calls from the multiplex PCR reads with MiXCR, one row per CDR3 protein. The data contain some 450,000 distinct CDR3 sequences, roughly a quarter of them singletons. Material: peripheral blood mononuclear cells (PBMCs), obtained when the disease was refractory, from a patient treated with antithyroid drugs. The receptors were gathered from a female donor with Graves disease. CDR3s leave out the opening cysteine and the closing phenylalanine or tryptophan.

v_gene: TRBV29-1; j_gene: TRBJ2-7; len: 9; CDR3aa: SVEWGYEQY
v_gene: TRBV7-9; j_gene: TRBJ2-5; len: 15; CDR3aa: ASSSRRDRGLQETQY
v_gene: TRBV7-2; j_gene: TRBJ1-1; len: 12; CDR3aa: ASSSPGSGTEAF
v_gene: TRBV7-8; j_gene: TRBJ1-1; len: 13; CDR3aa: ASSLVRVMNTEAF
v_gene: TRBV27; j_gene: TRBJ2-5; len: 11; CDR3aa: ASSPAGRETQY
v_gene: TRBV15; j_gene: TRBJ1-5; len: 14; CDR3aa: ATSRGGRDSNQPQH
v_gene: TRBV7-9; j_gene: TRBJ1-1; len: 10; CDR3aa: ASSPPGREAF
v_gene: TRBV27; j_gene: TRBJ2-1; len: 13; CDR3aa: ASSLRSSRGNEQF
v_gene: TRBV12-3/TRBV12-4; j_gene: TRBJ2-5; len: 16; CDR3aa: ASSLAGRASGRTETQY
v_gene: TRBV6-1; j_gene: TRBJ2-6; len: 16; CDR3aa: ASSKLPGQGSGANVLT
v_gene: TRBV5-1; j_gene: TRBJ2-7; len: 13; CDR3aa: ASSLDVGQVGEQY
v_gene: TRBV7-9; j_gene: TRBJ2-4; len: 16; CDR3aa: ASSRTGGMGSGKNIQY
v_gene: TRBV5-8; j_gene: TRBJ1-1; len: 13; CDR3aa: ASSFKGHLNTEAF
v_gene: TRBV11-1; j_gene: TRBJ1-2; len: 11; CDR3aa: ASSPGGDYGYT
v_gene: TRBV28; j_gene: TRBJ1-5; len: 13; CDR3aa: ASSLGGTAARAQH
v_gene: TRBV19; j_gene: TRBJ1-5; len: 12; CDR3aa: ASTYRGNNQPQH
v_gene: TRBV6-1; j_gene: TRBJ2-5; len: 13; CDR3aa: ASSRAMTPSGGQY
v_gene: TRBV5-1; j_gene: TRBJ1-6; len: 11; CDR3aa: ASSSEGGSPLH
v_gene: TRBV10-3; j_gene: TRBJ2-7; len: 13; CDR3aa: AISEYPDRSYEQY
v_gene: TRBV6-1; j_gene: TRBJ1-2; len: 12; CDR3aa: ASSLDRDGYGYT
v_gene: TRBV18; j_gene: TRBJ2-7; len: 12; CDR3aa: ASSLTGVGYEQY
v_gene: TRBV6-2/TRBV6-3; j_gene: TRBJ2-7; len: 14; CDR3aa: ASSYEGTGNPYEQY